This T cell receptor beta chain was retrieved from a study of T cell responses to AZD1222 COVID-19 vaccine (dated by TCRdb to the early 2020s). About the investigation overall: A total of under 250 trial participants underwent TCR sequencing, of whom nearly 210 had received two doses of AZD1222 and some 26 had received two doses of the MenACWY control vaccine. Trial participants were enrolled into age subgroups of 18-55, 56-69 and 70-plus years, which contained about 150, 27 and 61 TCR-sequenced participants, respectively. On the study overall, not on this receptor specifically: Because no day 14 peak-response samples were available, the repertoires could be characterized only after the peak T cell response. Participants were mostly white British, with more females than males. The authors suggested clonal diversity may have been underestimated. Conclusions about previously exposed vaccinees were limited because only six AZD1222 recipients were SARS-CoV-2 seropositive at baseline. In the small 56-69-year group, the increase in depth fell short of significance, most likely because of low power. Epitopes outside the regions mutated in the B.1.351 and B.1.1.7 variants were reportedly recognized by nearly half of the unique spike-specific TCRs. After two AZD1222 doses, spike-specific TCR breadth and depth were significantly higher than at day 0 and than in MenACWY recipients. The vaccine-associated CD4 TCRs covered the entire spike protein, and the dominant responses fell in regions 160-218 and 743-854.

From cysteine to phenylalanine, the CDR3 is 12 amino acids long. CDR3 DNA is the only sequence kept; it has 36 bases, read in frame from the first base. V and J are truncated by 2 bases and 10 bases respectively, leaving an intervening sequence of 11 bases. CDR1 MNHEY and CDR2 SVGEGT are derived from the germline V gene. The time point label of this sample denotes: about 28 days (+/-7) after the second vaccine dose. AZD1222 recipients whose second dose came at about 4 weeks and those whose second dose came at about 12 weeks were combined into one group, since spike-specific TCR depth and breadth did not differ between the two schedules. Vaccinee samples were obtained from the UK trials COV001 and COV002, which included a single-blind randomized controlled phase 2/3 trial of AZD1222 (ChAdOx1 nCoV-19) in healthy adults. For TCRbeta chain sequencing, PBMC samples from trial participants were taken at day 0 and at day 28 after the second dose.

The CDR3 regions of human TCRbeta chains were analyzed by immunosequencing. Processing in the source paper ran as follows. Repertoire TCRs were checked for matches against a reference library of SARS-CoV-2-specific TCRs that had been generated using the MIRA antigen-specificity platform. Breadth was defined as the fraction of unique TCRs that were SARS-CoV-2-associated. Depth was defined as the fraction of total T cells that were SARS-CoV-2-associated. Using the MIRA data, each spike-specific TCR was assigned both to the spike region to which the TCR was reactive and to a CD4 or CD8 class. Log10-transformed breadth and depth values were compared by one-way ANOVA with Sidak's multiple comparisons tests. Not all clones reach the TCRdb copy of this immuneACCESS table, which keeps in-frame sequences only. Checked studies attribute under half of the gap to unresolved V genes and leave the rest unexplained. V and J calls and clone size are given by that table; D and trimming were obtained from the DNA. The sample yields around 140,000 clones; about 90% were counted once. About 3.8% of the sample is held by the ten biggest clonotypes.

To note about this clone: What this receptor recognizes is not known. One base away there is no much larger clone; base qualities are not given.

The TCR comes from an adult who received the AZD1222 COVID-19 vaccine. The specimen comprised peripheral blood, sampled 28 days after the second AZD1222 dose. Recombination joined TRBV6-2 or TRBV6-3 with TRBJ1-1; the D segment cannot be called with confidence. The CDR3 protein: CASSYATWTAFF. The DNA is as follows: TGTGCCAGCAGTTACGCCACCTGGACAGCTTTCTTT.